One sample yielded the 18 T cell receptor beta chains listed below, sequenced in a study of T cells in localized non-small cell lung cancer. The table came from immunoSEQ multiplex PCR; TCRdb's copy has only in-frame clones and leaves some out. The table lists around 64,000 clones, over 85% of them singletons. Material: peripheral blood, obtained before any cancer treatment. Receptor source: a man aged 40 to 70 with stage I squamous cell lung carcinoma.

The table lists this clone with a count of one. The chain uses TRBV5-1 and TRBJ2-2, with D possibly TRBD2 on 5 matching bases. CDR3 length: 13 residues. V shed 1 base and J shed 6 bases, with 7 bases lying between them. Germline CDR1 and CDR2: SGHRS and YFSETQ. This CDR3 is CASSLLRAGELFF. As DNA, the CDR3 is TGCGCCAGCAGCTTGCTGCGGGCCGGGGAGCTGTTTTTT.

The J gene is TRBJ2-5, the V gene TRBV6-6; 7 bases map to TRBD1. There are 15 residues in the CDR3. J gave up 5 bases and V 6 bases, and 12 bases lay outside the gene matches. Germline V gives CDR1 MNHNY, CDR2 SVGAGI (reference sequence). For the CDR3, the DNA is TGTGCCAGCAGCAAAAGACAGGGTTCCATGGAGACCCAGTACTTC. This gives the protein CASSKRQGSMETQYF.

The V call is TRBV11-3, the J call TRBJ2-1; 12 positions agree with TRBD2. V trimming: 5 bases; J trimming: 6 bases; junction bases outside the gene matches: 5. The CDR3 length is 15 residues. CDR1 is SGHNT and CDR2 is YENEEA in the germline V gene. The CDR3 reads CASSPLTSGSNEQFF. For the CDR3, the DNA is TGTGCCAGCAGCCCCCTGACTAGCGGGAGCAATGAGCAGTTCTTC.

V gene TRBV5-1 combines with J gene TRBJ2-1; 7 positions match TRBD1. The germline V gene encodes CDR1 SGHRS and CDR2 YFSETQ. CDR3 length: 15 amino acids. V lost 1 base, J lost 0 bases, and 1 base stayed unmatched. The CDR3 DNA reads as TGCGCCAGCAGCTTGACAGGGGTCTCCTACAATGAGCAGTTCTTC. Its translation: CASSLTGVSYNEQFF.

The genes are TRBV28 and TRBJ2-1, with 7 bases matching TRBD1. The V gene end was trimmed by 6 bases and the J gene end by 15 bases; junction bases not matched to a gene: 14. Germline assignment: CDR1 MDHEN and CDR2 SYDVKM. CDR3 length: 13 amino acids. DNA for the CDR3: TGTGCCAGCAGCCCTATCCTCAGACAGGGACCGTTCTTC. Its protein product is CASSPILRQGPFF.

Note on this clone: An end of the junction does not agree with germline; a read error may underlie this. The genes are TRBV7-9 and TRBJ2-5, with TRBD2 as a possible D gene (5 bases). The CDR3 has 11 amino acids. Germline values: CDR1 SEHNR, CDR2 FQNEAQ (reference sequence). CDR3 loop: CASSASETNHF. Written as DNA, the CDR3 is TGTGCCAGCAGCGCGTCGGAGACTAACCACTTC.

J is TRBJ1-5 and V is TRBV6-1, with D unresolved. CDR3 size: 14 residues. Germline CDR1 is MNHNS and CDR2 is SASEGT. Trimming took 3 bases from V and 2 from J, leaving 8 bases between them. Here the CDR3 reads CASSDSTRNQPQHF. DNA for the CDR3: TGTGCCAGCAGTGACAGCACCCGCAATCAGCCCCAGCATTTT.

The chain couples TRBV2 to TRBJ2-1, with TRBD2 matching over 15 bases. Germline V CDR1 and CDR2: SNHLY, FYNNEI. Trimming cost V 9 bases and J 8 bases; bases outside gene matches: 8. This CDR3 region has 15 residues. CDR3 residues: CASRWTSGRADEQFF. In nucleotides, the CDR3 is TGTGCCAGTAGGTGGACTAGCGGGAGGGCGGATGAGCAGTTCTTC.

The chain uses TRBV25-1 and TRBJ2-5; the D is unclear. Germline CDR1 MGHDK, CDR2 SYGVNS. The CDR3 is 11 amino acids. Trimming shortened V by 3 bases and J by 2 bases, and 1 base separated the two germline ends. This CDR3 is CASSEQETQYF. The CDR3 DNA reads TGTGCCAGCAGTGAGCAAGAGACCCAGTACTTC.

The rearrangement uses TRBV5-5 and TRBJ2-7, with D perhaps given as TRBD1 or TRBD2 (7 bases each). With 3 bases removed from V and 2 bases from J, the gap between germline ends came to 15 bases. This CDR3 spans 15 amino acids. Looked up from germline, CDR1 is SGHKS and CDR2 is YYEKEE (reference sequence). The CDR3 bases are TGTGCCAGCAGCTGGGCAGGGGGAGGGACCTACGAGCAGTACTTC. Protein sequence: CASSWAGGGTYEQYF.

The chain recombines TRBV4-2 with TRBJ2-1, with D possibly being TRBD1 or TRBD2 (8 bases each). This CDR3 has 17 residues. Trimming removed 1 base at V and 12 bases at J, with 25 bases between. Germline CDR1 LGHNA, CDR2 YNFKEQ. The CDR3 sequence is CASSQGPRGREEGGQFF. The DNA for the CDR3 is TGTGCCAGCAGCCAAGGCCCCAGGGGGCGGGAGGAGGGTGGGCAGTTCTTC.

This chain's CDR3 is CASSPVSANQPQHF. The CDR3, as DNA: TGTGCCAGCAGCCCCGTGAGTGCAAATCAGCCCCAGCATTTT. V usage is TRBV7-8 and J usage is TRBJ1-5, with D unresolved. Germline CDR1 reads SGHVS; CDR2 reads FQNEAQ. This CDR3 comprises 14 residues. Trimming took 5 bases from V and 4 from J, leaving 12 bases between them.

This rearrangement joins TRBV15 to TRBJ2-7, with D possibly matching TRBD1 (6 bases). The ends were cut back, 2 bases at V and 2 bases at J, with 13 bases in the middle. The germline CDR1 and CDR2 sequences are LNHNV and YYDKDF (reference sequence). The CDR3 spans 15 residues. CDR3 protein: CATSRLRRGTYEQYF. CDR3 sequence (DNA): TGTGCCACCAGCAGATTGCGAAGGGGGACCTACGAGCAGTACTTC. Filled out from reference TRBV15 and TRBJ2-7, the complete variable domain reads DAMVIQNPRYQVTQFGKPVTLSCSQTLNHNVMYWYQQKSSQAPKLLFHYYDKDFNNEADTPDNFQSRRPNTSFCFLDIRSPGLGDTAMYLCATSRLRRGTYEQYFGPGTRLTVT.

CDR3 nucleotide sequence: TGTGCCAGCAGTTTATGGACGGTAGCGGGAGTGTTAAAAGAGACCCAGTACTTC. This encodes CASSLWTVAGVLKETQYF. The chain uses TRBV28 and TRBJ2-5; 9 bases agree with TRBD2. The CDR3 contains 18 residues. Germline lookup yields CDR1 MDHEN and CDR2 SYDVKM. V lost 0 bases and J lost 3; bases outside the gene matches: 11.

This chain connects TRBV27 to TRBJ2-7; TRBD1 aligns across 7 bases. The CDR3 spans 13 residues. CDR1 is MNHEY, CDR2 SMNVEV, per germline (reference sequence). With V trimmed by 5 bases and J by 1 base, 2 bases remained unmatched. Here the CDR3 reads CASSTGQSYEQYF. In DNA, the CDR3 is TGTGCCAGCAGTACGGGACAGTCCTACGAGCAGTACTTC.

The chain carries TRBV10-3 and TRBJ1-5, with 9 nucleotides matching TRBD1. V lost 4 bases to trimming and J lost 7 bases; unmatched junction nucleotides: 8. The CDR3 has 15 residues. Per germline, CDR1 ENHRY and CDR2 SYGVKD. CDR3 region: CAISAGQGSWQPQHF. DNA for the CDR3: TGTGCCATCAGTGCGGGACAGGGTTCTTGGCAGCCCCAGCATTTT.

V usage is TRBV28 and J usage is TRBJ2-1; 10 bases line up with TRBD1. Germline V gene lookup returns CDR1 MDHEN and CDR2 SYDVKM. This CDR3 region has 16 residues. Unmatched junction bases numbered 15, after V lost 10 bases and J lost 6 bases. The CDR3 sequence: CATAEGQGFSLNEQFF. DNA for the CDR3: TGTGCCACCGCGGAGGGACAGGGGTTTTCCCTCAATGAGCAGTTCTTC.

The chain uses TRBV7-9 and TRBJ2-3; 8 positions match TRBD1. Germline V gene lookup returns CDR1 SEHNR and CDR2 FQNEAQ (reference sequence). The CDR3 spans 15 residues. Trimming at V came to 1 base and at J to 0 bases, leaving 0 bases not matched to a gene. CDR3 in DNA: TGTGCCAGCAGCTTAGGGACAGGGAGCACAGATACGCAGTATTTT. Translated: CASSLGTGSTDTQYF.